This T cell receptor (beta chain) was recovered during a study of cytomegalovirus exposure and HLA in healthy donors. This PCR relied on a set of 60 Vbeta primers and 13 Jbeta primers. Generated by immunoSEQ multiplex PCR, the TCRdb table keeps only in-frame clones and is missing some. The sample has 150,000 to 250,000 clones, approximately 80% seen once. Germline CDR1 is SGHTA and CDR2 is FQGNSA. The CDR3 consists of 15 residues. Comment on this clone: Compared with germline, one end of the junction differs, possibly owing to a read error.

The chain links TRBV7-2 to TRBJ1-1; the D gene is possibly TRBD1 (5 bases). Sequencing input: PBMCs. The clonotype comes from a boy aged 2 to 10 in good health and CMV-seronegative. The CDR3 DNA reads as TGTGCCAGCAGCTTAACCCCGACACCAGGGACTGCAGCTTTCTTT. Amino acid sequence: CASSLTPTPGTAAFF.